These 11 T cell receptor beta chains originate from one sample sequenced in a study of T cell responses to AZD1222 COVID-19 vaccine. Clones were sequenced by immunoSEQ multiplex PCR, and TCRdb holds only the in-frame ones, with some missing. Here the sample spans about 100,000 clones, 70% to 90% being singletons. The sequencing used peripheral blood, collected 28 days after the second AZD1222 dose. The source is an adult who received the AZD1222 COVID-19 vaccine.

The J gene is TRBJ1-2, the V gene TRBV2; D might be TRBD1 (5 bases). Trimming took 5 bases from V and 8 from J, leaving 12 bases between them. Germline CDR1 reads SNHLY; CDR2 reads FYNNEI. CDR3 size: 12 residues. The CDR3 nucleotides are TGTGCCAGCAGTTCAGGGTGGCGAGGCTACACCTTC. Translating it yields CASSSGWRGYTF.

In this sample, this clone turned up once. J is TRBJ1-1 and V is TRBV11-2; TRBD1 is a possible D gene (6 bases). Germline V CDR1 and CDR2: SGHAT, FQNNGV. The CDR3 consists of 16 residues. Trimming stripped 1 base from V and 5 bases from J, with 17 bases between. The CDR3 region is CASSLVGFGGRTEAFF. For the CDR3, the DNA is TGTGCCAGCAGCTTAGTGGGTTTCGGGGGCCGGACTGAAGCTTTCTTT.

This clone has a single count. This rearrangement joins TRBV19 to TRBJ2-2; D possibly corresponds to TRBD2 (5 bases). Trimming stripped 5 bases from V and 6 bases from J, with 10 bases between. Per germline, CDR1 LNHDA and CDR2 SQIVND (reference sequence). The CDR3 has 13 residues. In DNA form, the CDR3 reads TGTGCCAGTAGTTTCCGGACTGCCGGGGAGCTGTTTTTT. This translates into CASSFRTAGELFF.

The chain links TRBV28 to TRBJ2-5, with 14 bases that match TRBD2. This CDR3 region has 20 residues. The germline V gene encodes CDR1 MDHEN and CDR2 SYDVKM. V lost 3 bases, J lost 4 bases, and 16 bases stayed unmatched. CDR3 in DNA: TGTGCCAGCAGTTTCCCCACCATGGGGACTAGCGGGAGACCCCCAGAGACCCAGTACTTC. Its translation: CASSFPTMGTSGRPPETQYF.

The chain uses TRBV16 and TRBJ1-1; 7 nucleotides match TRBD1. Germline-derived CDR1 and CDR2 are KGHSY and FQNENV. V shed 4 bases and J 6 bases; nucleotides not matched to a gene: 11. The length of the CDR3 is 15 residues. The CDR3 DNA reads TGTGCCAGCAGCCGGCATGACAGGGTAGACGCTGAAGCTTTCTTT. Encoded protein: CASSRHDRVDAEAFF.

The CDR3 loop reads CASSEPPKSYGYTF. The DNA of the CDR3 is TGTGCCAGCAGTGAACCCCCAAAGTCCTATGGCTACACCTTC. The chain uses TRBV25-1 and TRBJ1-2; D not certain. Germline V gene sequence: CDR1 MGHDK, CDR2 SYGVNS. CDR3 length equals 14 residues. The V and J ends lost 2 bases and 4 bases respectively, with 11 bases between them.

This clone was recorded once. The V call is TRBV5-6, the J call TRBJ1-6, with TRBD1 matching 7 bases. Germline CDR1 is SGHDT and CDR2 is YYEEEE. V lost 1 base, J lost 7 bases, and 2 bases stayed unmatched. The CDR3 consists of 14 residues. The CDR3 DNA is TGTGCCAGCAGCTTGATAGGGGGCAATTCACCCCTCCACTTT. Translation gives CASSLIGGNSPLHF.

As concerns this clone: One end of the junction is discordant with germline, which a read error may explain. DNA of the CDR3: TGTGCCAGCAGCTCCTTAGCGGTCTGGGACACTTCGAACACCAGGGAGCTGTTTTTT. Amino acids: CASSSLAVWDTSNTRELFF. This rearrangement joins TRBV4-2 to TRBJ2-2; either TRBD1 or TRBD2 may fit D (6 bases each). Germline CDR1 is LGHNA and CDR2 is YNFKEQ. The CDR3 extends over 19 amino acids.

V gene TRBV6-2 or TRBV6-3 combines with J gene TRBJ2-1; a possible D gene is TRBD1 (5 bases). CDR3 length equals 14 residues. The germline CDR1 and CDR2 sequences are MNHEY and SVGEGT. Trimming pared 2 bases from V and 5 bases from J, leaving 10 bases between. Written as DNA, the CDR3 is TGTGCCAGCAGTTACGTGCAGGGAAACAATGAGCAGTTCTTC. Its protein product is CASSYVQGNNEQFF.

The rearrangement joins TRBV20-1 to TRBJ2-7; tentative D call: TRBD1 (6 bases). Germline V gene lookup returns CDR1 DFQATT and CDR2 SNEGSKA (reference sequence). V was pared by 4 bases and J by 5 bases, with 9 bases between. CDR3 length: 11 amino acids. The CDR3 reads CSATHRDEQYF. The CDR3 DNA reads TGCAGTGCTACCCACAGGGACGAGCAGTACTTC.

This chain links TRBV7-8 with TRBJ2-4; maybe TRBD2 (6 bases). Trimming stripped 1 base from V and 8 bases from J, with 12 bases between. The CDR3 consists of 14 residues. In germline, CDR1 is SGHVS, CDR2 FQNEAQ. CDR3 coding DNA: TGTGCCAGCAGCTTAGACCGGGACTCGGACATTCAGTACTTC. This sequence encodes CASSLDRDSDIQYF.